This T cell receptor beta chain was documented in a study of regulatory T cells in long-lasting Graves disease. Library construction for TCR beta used iRepertoire HTBI primers and Arm-PCR of CDR3 regions. Each CDR3 protein is one row after TCRdb ran MiXCR on the multiplex PCR reads. The profile covers about 450,000 distinct CDR3 sequences, with around 17% appearing a single time and around 10% taken by the ten largest. This clonotype occurred a few times. The sample's time point: newly diagnosed GD, antithyroid drugs for less than 3 months. Making the TCR library involved RNA that had been extracted from PBMCs. CDR3 length equals 12 residues. The germline gives CDR1 SEHNR, CDR2 FQNEAQ (reference sequence). The V end was cut by 3 bases, the J end by 6 bases, with 8 bases between. The sample was also linked to a second study, of T cells in Graves' hyperthyroidism and ophthalmopathy. In that study: The HTBI primer set was used in a first-round RT-PCR of the TCR CDR3.

This specimen consisted of peripheral blood mononuclear cells (PBMCs), obtained at new diagnosis, from a patient treated with antithyroid drugs. The J gene is TRBJ1-2, the V gene TRBV7-9; D is perhaps TRBD1 (5 bases). This clonotype was obtained from a woman under 40 with Graves disease. This chain's CDR3 is CASSFRADGYTF. The CDR3 coding sequence is TGTGCCAGCAGCTTCAGGGCGGATGGCTACACCTTC.